This T cell receptor beta chain was sequenced for a study of T cells in Graves' hyperthyroidism and ophthalmopathy. Orbital computed tomography and thyroid ultrasound, together with serum TRAb and thyroxine and clinical symptoms, were used for diagnoses. PBMCs were derived from 9.5 to 10 ml fresh peripheral blood. The study, taken as a whole, reports: In validation, the model predicted ophthalmopathy. These predictions came a median about 6.2 months before onset. Among clonotypes expanded in thyroid above 0.001, most were also found in blood.

There are many counts of this clonotype. Its antigen is not identified. RNA transcripts were the template for amplifying TCR beta CDR3 regions. A set of HTBI primers served as the primers for a first-round RT-PCR of the TCR CDR3. TCRdb itself ran the multiplex PCR reads through MiXCR, one entry per CDR3 protein. Among roughly 840,000 distinct CDR3 sequences listed, over 35% were seen once. There are 15 residues in the CDR3. Germline V gene sequence: CDR1 LNHDA, CDR2 SQIVND (reference sequence). Trimming cost V 7 bases and J 2 bases, with 15 bases left between them. The source of this sequence is a man between 18 and 29 years old with Graves' hyperthyroidism. Sequenced sample: blood. The chain combines TRBV19 with TRBJ1-3, with a weak D call TRBD1 (5 bases). The CDR3 DNA sequence: TGTGCCAGTACCGCTCGCCGAGGGGCTGGAAACACCATATATTTT. Translation gives CASTARRGAGNTIYF. The complete variable domain, with remaining parts taken from reference TRBV19 and TRBJ1-3, reads DGGITQSPKYLFRKEGQNVTLSCEQNLNHDAMYWYRQDPGQGLRLIYYSQIVNDFQKGDIAEGYSVSREKKESFPLTVTSAQKNPTAFYLCASTARRGAGNTIYFGEGSWLTVV.